Sequencing of this T cell receptor (beta chain) was carried out in a study of TIL therapy for anti-PD-1-resistant metastatic lung cancer. Time point specified: pre-treatment sample, taken before nivolumab and TIL therapy. The immunoSEQ assay was v3. Profiling relied on immunoSEQ multiplex PCR, and the TCRdb table lists in-frame clones only, not all of them. The sample gives tens of thousands of clones, around 80% of which show up once; about 16% is in the top ten. The V segment lost 7 bases and the J segment 7 bases; nucleotides outside the gene matches: 11. The CDR3 sequence is 14 residues long. Germline CDR1 SQVTM, CDR2 ANQGSEA.

The sequence derives from a man between 65 and 80 years old with non-small cell lung cancer. The source material was blood, sampled at baseline. The genes are TRBV29-1 and TRBJ2-4; 9 positions agree with TRBD1. CDR3 sequence reads: CSAVRDRVENIQYF. The DNA for the CDR3 is TGCAGCGCCGTCCGGGACAGGGTAGAGAACATTCAGTACTTC.